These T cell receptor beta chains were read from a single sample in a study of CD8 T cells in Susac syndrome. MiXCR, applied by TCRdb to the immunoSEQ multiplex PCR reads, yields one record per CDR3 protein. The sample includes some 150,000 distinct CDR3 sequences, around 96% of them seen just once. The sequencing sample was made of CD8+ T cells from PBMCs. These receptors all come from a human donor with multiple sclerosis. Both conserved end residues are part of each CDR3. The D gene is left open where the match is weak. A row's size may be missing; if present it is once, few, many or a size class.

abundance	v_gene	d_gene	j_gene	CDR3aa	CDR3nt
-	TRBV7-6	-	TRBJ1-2	CASSSPGQLANYGYTF	TGTGCCAGCAGCTCACCCGGACAGTTAGCTAACTATGGCTACACCTTC
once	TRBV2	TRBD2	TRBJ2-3	CASSVDGLAGGPDTQYF	TGTGCCAGCAGTGTTGATGGACTAGCGGGGGGACCAGATACGCAGTATTTT
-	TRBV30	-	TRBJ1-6	CAWSFGDSPLHF	TGTGCCTGGAGTTTTGGGGATTCACCCCTCCACTTT
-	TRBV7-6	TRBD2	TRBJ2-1	CASSLPSGGLEQFF	TGTGCCAGCAGCCTCCCTAGCGGGGGCCTGGAGCAGTTCTTC
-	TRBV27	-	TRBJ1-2	CASSPSDRLAYGYTF	TGTGCCAGCAGTCCCTCAGACAGATTGGCCTATGGCTACACCTTC
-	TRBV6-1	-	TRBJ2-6	CASSPRQGRSGANVLTF	TGTGCCAGCAGTCCCCGGCAGGGCCGCTCTGGGGCCAACGTCCTGACTTTC
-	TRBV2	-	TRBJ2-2	CASRVNTGELFF	TGTGCCAGCCGAGTGAACACCGGGGAGCTGTTTTTT
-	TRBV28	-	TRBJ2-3	CASSPGQSQDTQYF	TGTGCCAGCAGTCCCGGACAGAGTCAAGATACGCAGTATTTT
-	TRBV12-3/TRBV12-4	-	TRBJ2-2	CASSPQEELFF	TGTGCCAGCAGCCCGCAAGAAGAGCTGTTTTTT
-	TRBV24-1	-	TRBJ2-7	CATSRGKTDSTEQYF	TGTGCCACCAGCCGGGGCAAAACAGACAGTACCGAGCAGTACTTC
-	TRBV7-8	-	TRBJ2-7	CASVPQGGYPYEQYF	TGTGCCAGCGTCCCCCAGGGGGGATACCCCTACGAGCAGTACTTC
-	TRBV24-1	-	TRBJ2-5	CATSDTTHWGETQYF	TGTGCCACCAGTGACACGACTCACTGGGGGGAGACCCAGTACTTC
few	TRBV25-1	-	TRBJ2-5	CASSQRETQYF	TGTGCCAGCAGTCAACGCGAGACCCAGTACTTC
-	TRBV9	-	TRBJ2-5	CASSVGGTAQYF	TGTGCCAGCAGCGTAGGTGGCACGGCCCAGTACTTC
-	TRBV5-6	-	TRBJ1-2	CASRSRGRDGYTF	TGTGCCAGCCGCTCCCGCGGAAGGGATGGCTACACCTTC
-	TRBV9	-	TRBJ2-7	CASSSPGRTYEQYF	TGTGCCAGCAGCTCCCCAGGGCGAACCTACGAGCAGTACTTC
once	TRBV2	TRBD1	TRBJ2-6	CASSRRGQSSGANVLTF	TGTGCCAGCAGTCGACGGGGACAGAGCTCTGGGGCCAACGTCCTGACTTTC
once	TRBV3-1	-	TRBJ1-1	CASSQDFRETEAFF	TGTGCCAGCAGCCAAGATTTTCGGGAGACTGAAGCTTTCTTT
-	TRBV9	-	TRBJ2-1	CASSVGVSNEQFF	TGTGCCAGCAGCGTAGGTGTTTCCAATGAGCAGTTCTTC
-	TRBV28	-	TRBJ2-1	CASSFRQAPYNEQFF	TGTGCCAGCAGTTTCCGACAGGCCCCCTACAATGAGCAGTTCTTC
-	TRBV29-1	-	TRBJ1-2	CSVPTGYGYTF	TGCAGCGTCCCGACAGGCTATGGCTACACCTTC
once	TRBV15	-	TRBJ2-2	CATSRDRGRGATGELFF	TGTGCCACCAGCAGAGATCGTGGCAGGGGAGCCACCGGGGAGCTGTTTTTT
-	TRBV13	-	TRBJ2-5	CASSPSAGAKETQYF	TGTGCCAGCAGCCCCTCGGCGGGGGCAAAAGAGACCCAGTACTTC
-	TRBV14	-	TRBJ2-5	CASSQRFQETQYF	TGTGCCAGCAGCCAACGCTTCCAAGAGACCCAGTACTTC
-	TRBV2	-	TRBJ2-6	CASTPSPNRAGANVLTF	TGTGCCAGTACCCCCTCCCCGAACAGGGCTGGGGCCAACGTCCTGACTTTC
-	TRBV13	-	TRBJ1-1	CASSLTGGYPEAFF	TGTGCCAGCAGCTTGACCGGGGGGTACCCCGAAGCTTTCTTT
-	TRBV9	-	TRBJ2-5	CASSSPWQETQYF	TGTGCCAGCAGCTCCCCGTGGCAAGAGACCCAGTACTTC
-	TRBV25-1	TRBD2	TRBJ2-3	CASSEFAGGPGDTQYF	TGTGCCAGCAGTGAATTTGCGGGGGGGCCGGGGGATACGCAGTATTTT
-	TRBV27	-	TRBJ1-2	CASSTTGPREYGYTF	TGTGCCAGCAGTACCACAGGTCCGAGGGAGTATGGCTACACCTTC
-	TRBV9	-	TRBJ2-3	CASSADQAYPQYF	TGTGCCAGCAGCGCCGATCAGGCCTATCCGCAGTATTTT
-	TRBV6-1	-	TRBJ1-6	CASSAYRVASNNSPLHF	TGTGCCAGCAGCGCTTACAGGGTGGCGTCGAATAATTCACCCCTCCACTTT
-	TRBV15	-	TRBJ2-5	CATSPPSSALGETQYF	TGTGCCACCAGCCCACCCTCTAGCGCGTTGGGCGAGACCCAGTACTTC
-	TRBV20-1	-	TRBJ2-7	CSAEGTERSYEQYF	TGCAGTGCCGAAGGGACTGAACGCTCCTACGAGCAGTACTTC